This T cell receptor (beta chain) appears in the sequencing data of a study of blood T cell repertoires in COVID-19. Methods used by the authors: Estimation of nucleated cell counts relied on the amplification of reference gene primers. Produced via immunoSEQ multiplex PCR; TCRdb's table is partial and in-frame only. That table is the source of V, J and clone size, and D and trimming were worked out from the DNA. The sample consists of about 62,000 clones, more than 80% of them appearing once. V lost 0 bases, J lost 6 bases, and 12 bases lay in between. CDR3 length equals 14 residues. Germline lookup yields CDR1 SQVTM and CDR2 ANQGSEA.

The TCR comes from a woman in her fifties or sixties with COVID-19, enrolled during active disease. Sequenced sample: peripheral blood. The rearrangement links TRBV29-1 to TRBJ2-1; D is uncertain. DNA of the CDR3: TGCAGCGTTGAAGATCCGTACAGAGTCAATGAGCAGTTCTTC. Encoded protein: CSVEDPYRVNEQFF.